These 15 T cell receptor beta chains came from one sample sequenced in a study of T-cell reconstitution after alpha-beta-depleted transplantation in children (dated by TCRdb to the mid-2010s). Library prep was done by PCR. The sample was run on an Illumina HiSeq 2500. To normalize quantification of the TCRbeta repertoire, the TCR libraries were built with molecular barcoding that relied on unique molecular identifiers. Through fastp at Q25 and MiXCR, TCRdb rebuilt clones from the public reads, retaining in-frame beta chains. Merged by CDR3 protein, the rows form single entries marked with the most common genes and DNA. For this sample the table gives hundreds of thousands of distinct CDR3 sequences, of which under 12% were detected only once. The ten largest clones add up to less than 5% of the sample. Specimen: PBMCs from the stem cell graft donor, collected from the stem cell graft. The receptors originated from a human donor who donated a stem cell graft to a child with acute myeloid leukemia.

The chain joins TRBV6-2 or TRBV6-3 to TRBJ2-7; 11 nucleotides align to TRBD1. The V gene end was trimmed by 8 bases and the J gene end by 6 bases; junction bases not matched to a gene: 6. Germline lookup yields CDR1 MNHEY and CDR2 SVGEGT. The CDR3 runs to 13 residues. The CDR3 loop is CASYRTGGREQYF. The CDR3 region has the DNA TGTGCCAGCTATCGGACAGGGGGCCGCGAGCAGTACTTC.

V and J are TRBV28 and TRBJ2-3; D is possibly TRBD2 (6 bases). There are 16 residues in the CDR3. V gave up 6 bases and J gave up 0 bases, with 16 bases separating them. Germline V lookup: CDR1 MDHEN, CDR2 SYDVKM. Here the CDR3 DNA reads TGTGCCAGCAGGTTTCTGGGGCTAGCGAGCACAGATACGCAGTATTTT. Translation gives CASRFLGLASTDTQYF.

The chain recombines TRBV11-2 with TRBJ2-1, with D possibly TRBD2 on 6 matching bases. Germline V gene lookup returns CDR1 SGHAT and CDR2 FQNNGV. The ends were cut back, 4 bases at V and 6 bases at J, with 16 bases in the middle. This CDR3 is built from 15 residues. The CDR3 reads CASSSGLAPSNEQFF. CDR3 nucleotide sequence: TGTGCCAGCAGCTCGGGACTTGCGCCGAGCAATGAGCAGTTCTTC.

This clonotype was counted at least ten times. At one boundary the junction diverges from the germline segment, which might be a read error. The genes are TRBV20-1 and TRBJ2-2; no definite D call. CDR1 DFQATT and CDR2 SNEGSKA come from the germline V gene (reference sequence). The CDR3 has 13 residues. CDR3 DNA sequence: TGCAGTGCTAGAGTGACGAACCCCGGGGAGCTGTTTTTT. Translation gives CSARVTNPGELFF.

Many counts were recorded for this clonotype. The chain employs TRBV27 and TRBJ2-1; TRBD2 matches 9 bases. CDR3 length equals 15 residues. Germline trimming cut 1 base from V and 6 bases from J; bases unmatched to any gene: 4. CDR1 and CDR2 (germline): MNHEY, SMNVEV (reference sequence). The CDR3 reads CASSLLAGAGNEQFF. The CDR3 bases are TGTGCCAGCAGTTTATTAGCGGGAGCTGGCAATGAGCAGTTCTTC.

This chain connects TRBV29-1 to TRBJ2-5, with D unresolved. The germline V and J ends were trimmed by 5 bases and 2 bases, with 15 bases remaining between them. CDR3 length: 14 amino acids. Germline loops: CDR1 SQVTM, CDR2 ANQGSEA. CDR3: CSVSWRSVQETQYF. DNA for the CDR3: TGCAGCGTTTCCTGGCGCAGTGTTCAAGAGACCCAGTACTTC. Complete variable domain (other parts from reference TRBV29-1 and TRBJ2-5): SAVISQKPSRDICQRGTSLTIQCQVDSQVTMMFWYRQQPGQSLTLIATANQGSEATYESGFVIDKFPISRPNLTFSTLTVSNMSPEDSSIYLCSVSWRSVQETQYFGPGTRLLVL.

The chain couples TRBV10-3 to TRBJ2-6; 8 positions agree with TRBD1. The CDR3 covers 21 residues. CDR1 is ENHRY and CDR2 is SYGVKD in the germline V gene. With V trimmed by 0 bases and J by 0 bases, 13 bases remained unmatched. The CDR3 coding sequence is TGTGCCATCAGTGAGTCTATCGGGACAGGACCTAAGAGCTCTGGGGCCAACGTCCTGACTTTC. The encoded protein is CAISESIGTGPKSSGANVLTF.

This clonotype was counted at least ten times. V and J are TRBV12-3 or TRBV12-4 and TRBJ2-2; the D gene is possibly TRBD1 (5 bases). V lost 1 base and J 3 bases, leaving 6 bases between the germline ends. The CDR3 is made up of 14 amino acids. CDR3 protein: CASSLEGYTGELFF. CDR3 DNA sequence: TGTGCCAGCAGTTTAGAGGGGTACACCGGGGAGCTGTTTTTT.

In its sample, this clonotype was seen many times. This sequence joins TRBV29-1 and TRBJ1-1, with 8 positions matching TRBD1. There are 14 residues in the CDR3. The V segment lost 1 base and the J segment 1 base; nucleotides outside the gene matches: 2. Germline CDR1 and CDR2: SQVTM and ANQGSEA. The CDR3 nucleotides are TGCAGCGTTGAAGGGGACAGGTGGAACACTGAAGCTTTCTTT. Encoded protein: CSVEGDRWNTEAFF.

The chain couples TRBV5-1 to TRBJ1-3; the D is unclear. V was clipped by 4 bases and J by 2 bases, with 13 bases between them. Germline loops: CDR1 SGHRS, CDR2 YFSETQ. The CDR3 covers 15 residues. Here the CDR3 reads CASSPGSLAGNTIYF. CDR3 in DNA: TGCGCCAGCAGCCCCGGGAGTCTAGCTGGAAACACCATATATTTT.

The CDR3 coding sequence is TGTGCCAGCGTACAAACCGGGAACCTCCAAGAGACCCAGTACTTC. Amino acids: CASVQTGNLQETQYF. The chain combines TRBV7-2 with TRBJ2-5; perhaps TRBD2 as D (5 bases). V was clipped by 8 bases and J by 1 base, with 17 bases between them. The germline CDR1 and CDR2 sequences are SGHTA and FQGNSA. The CDR3 length is 15 residues. Together with reference TRBV7-2 and TRBJ2-5, the CDR3 gives the full variable domain: GAGVSQSPSNKVTEKGKDVELRCDPISGHTALYWYRQSLGQGLEFLIYFQGNSAPDKSGLPSDRFSAERTGGSVSTLTIQRTQQEDSAVYLCASVQTGNLQETQYFGPGTRLLVL.

This clonotype showed up just a few times. This chain joins TRBV11-2 and TRBJ2-7; 8 nucleotides line up with TRBD2. This CDR3 contains 17 residues. Germline V CDR1 and CDR2: SGHAT, FQNNGV. The J segment lost 9 bases and the V segment lost 0 bases, leaving 16 bases of the junction unmatched. In DNA form, the CDR3 reads TGTGCCAGCAGCTTAGAGGGCGCGGGCGGGAGGTCCACAGGGCAGTACTTC. It specifies CASSLEGAGGRSTGQYF.

The V and J genes are TRBV7-8 and TRBJ2-2; 13 bases are shared with TRBD2. Germline V gives CDR1 SGHVS, CDR2 FQNEAQ. Germline trimming cut 4 bases from V and 6 bases from J; bases unmatched to any gene: 5. The CDR3 is made up of 16 amino acids. The chain's CDR3 is CASSSWTSGSSGELFF. As DNA, the CDR3 is TGTGCCAGCAGCTCTTGGACTAGCGGGAGTTCCGGGGAGCTGTTTTTT.

The chain couples TRBV29-1 to TRBJ2-7; TRBD2 is a possible D gene (6 bases). From germline, CDR1 is SQVTM and CDR2 ANQGSEA. The CDR3 runs to 13 residues. With 6 bases removed from V and 4 bases from J, the gap between germline ends came to 16 bases. The CDR3 is CSVLRGSEYEQYF. The CDR3 bases are TGCAGCGTCCTACGGGGGTCAGAGTACGAGCAGTACTTC.

This clonotype was seen repeatedly, ten times or more. The CDR3 reads CASSRQVQFF. CDR3 coding DNA: TGTGCCAGCTCCCGCCAGGTGCAGTTCTTC. The J gene is TRBJ2-1, the V gene TRBV12-3 or TRBV12-4; the D is unclear. The V end lost 8 bases, the J end lost 12 bases, and 11 bases lay between the germline ends. The CDR3 has 10 residues.